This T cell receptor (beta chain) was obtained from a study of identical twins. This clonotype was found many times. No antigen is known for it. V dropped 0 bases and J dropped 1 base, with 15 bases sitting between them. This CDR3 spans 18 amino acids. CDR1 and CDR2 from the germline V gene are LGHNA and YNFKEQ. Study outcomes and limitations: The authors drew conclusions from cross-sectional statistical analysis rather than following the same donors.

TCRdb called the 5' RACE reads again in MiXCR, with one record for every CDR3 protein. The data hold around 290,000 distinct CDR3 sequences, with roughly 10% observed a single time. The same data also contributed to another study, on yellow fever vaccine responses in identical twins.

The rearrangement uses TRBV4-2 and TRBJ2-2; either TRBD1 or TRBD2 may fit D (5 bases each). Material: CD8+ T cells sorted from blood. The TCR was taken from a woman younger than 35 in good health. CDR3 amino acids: CASSQEASGQLNTGELFF. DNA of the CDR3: TGTGCCAGCAGCCAAGAAGCTTCGGGGCAATTGAACACCGGGGAGCTGTTTTTT.